This T cell receptor (beta chain) was identified during a study of T-cell memory formation after mild COVID-19. Study results and limitations: CD4+ bias marked clones expanding day 15 to 37, unlike balanced contracting clones.

To note about this clonotype: Its antigen is not known.

Using its own MiXCR run on the 5' RACE reads, TCRdb lists one record per CDR3 protein. Found here are about 180,000 distinct CDR3 sequences, about a fifth of them singletons; the top ten hold under 4.5%. Trimming shortened V by 0 bases and J by 1 base, and 13 bases separated the two germline ends. The CDR3 has 16 residues. Germline lookup yields CDR1 SGDLS and CDR2 YYNGEE. The source of this sequence is a young man who had mild COVID-19 (a few samples of this study predate the infection). Cell type and time point are not known. The J gene is TRBJ2-5, the V gene TRBV9, with D perhaps matching TRBD2 (6 bases). Input material: PBMCs or a T cell subset sorted from them (not recorded which). The DNA for the CDR3 is TGTGCCAGCAGCGTAGGTGTTAGCGGCGCCCAAGAGACCCAGTACTTC. Its protein product is CASSVGVSGAQETQYF.